Shown below are 20 T cell receptor beta chains from a single sample sequenced in a study of blood T cell repertoires in COVID-19. Clones were read by immunoSEQ multiplex PCR, and TCRdb kept only the in-frame ones, dropping some. The data show 200,000 to 250,000 clones, about 90% seen once. The material sequenced was peripheral blood. The receptors here all came from a woman younger than 45 who had recovered from COVID-19.

This rearrangement joins TRBV30 to TRBJ1-4; D call uncertain. V dropped 3 bases and J dropped 5 bases, with 13 bases sitting between them. Germline V CDR1 and CDR2: GTSNPN, SVGIG (reference sequence). The CDR3 has 14 residues. CDR3 region: CAWRAAGGNEKLFF. CDR3 bases: TGTGCCTGGAGAGCTGCGGGCGGGAATGAAAAACTGTTTTTT.

This chain links TRBV5-1 with TRBJ1-2, with D tentatively TRBD1 (6 bases). Trimming removed 1 base at V and 1 base at J, with 11 bases between. The CDR3 sequence is 15 residues long. Germline V CDR1 and CDR2: SGHRS, YFSETQ. The CDR3 is CASSLQGHNNYGYTF. In DNA form, the CDR3 reads TGCGCCAGCAGCTTGCAGGGACACAATAACTATGGCTACACCTTC.

The rearrangement joins TRBV28 to TRBJ2-1, with 13 bases fitting TRBD2. Germline V CDR1 and CDR2: MDHEN, SYDVKM. The CDR3 loop spans 15 amino acids. Losses at the gene ends were 3 bases for V and 4 bases for J; bases not matched to a gene: 0. The CDR3 bases are TGTGCCAGCAGTTTGACTAGCGGGGGGTACAATGAGCAGTTCTTC. This encodes CASSLTSGGYNEQFF. Drawing the rest from reference TRBV28 and TRBJ2-1, the complete variable domain is DVKVTQSSRYLVKRTGEKVFLECVQDMDHENMFWYRQDPGLGLRLIYFSYDVKMKEKGDIPEGYSVSREKKERFSLILESASTNQTSMYLCASSLTSGGYNEQFFGPGTRLTVL.

The chain has TRBV6-6 and TRBJ1-4; 9 bases fit TRBD1. Per germline, CDR1 MNHNY and CDR2 SVGAGI (reference sequence). J was trimmed by 6 bases and V by 5 bases; bases with no gene match: 4. There are 14 residues in the CDR3. CDR3: CASSLDRGDEKLFF. CDR3 bases: TGTGCCAGCAGTCTGGACAGGGGCGATGAAAAACTGTTTTTT.

This chain joins TRBV24-1 and TRBJ2-5, with D possibly matching TRBD2 (5 bases). Germline V gene lookup returns CDR1 KGHDR and CDR2 SFDVKD. V lost 5 bases to trimming and J lost 5 bases, with 5 bases between them. This CDR3 is built from 11 residues. CDR3 DNA: TGTGCCACCAGTGCGGGGGAGACCCAGTACTTC. It is translated as CATSAGETQYF.

The chain has TRBV18 and TRBJ1-1; D is possibly TRBD1 (5 bases). Per the germline V gene, CDR1 is KGHSH and CDR2 is LQKENI. This CDR3 is 13 amino acids long. The V end was cut by 6 bases, the J end by 5 bases, with 13 bases between. The CDR3 region is CASSQGEETEAFF. CDR3 nucleotides: TGTGCCAGCTCTCAAGGGGAGGAAACTGAAGCTTTCTTT.

CDR3 bases: TGTGCCAGCAGCAGGGGACAGGGCGACACCGGGGAGCTGTTTTTT. Its translation: CASSRGQGDTGELFF. The J gene is TRBJ2-2, the V gene TRBV9, with 9 bases lining up with TRBD1. The V gene end was trimmed by 4 bases and the J gene end by 3 bases; junction bases not matched to a gene: 4. Germline CDR1 reads SGDLS; CDR2 reads YYNGEE. This CDR3 spans 15 amino acids. The entire variable domain, with the rest obtained from reference TRBV9 and TRBJ2-2, is as follows: DSGVTQTPKHLITATGQRVTLRCSPRSGDLSVYWYQQSLDQGLQFLIQYYNGEERAKGNILERFSAQQFPDLHSELNLSSLELGDSALYFCASSRGQGDTGELFFGEGSRLTVL.

The J gene is TRBJ1-2, the V gene TRBV27, with TRBD1 identical over 7 bases. The CDR3 has 16 amino acids. CDR1 and CDR2 from the germline V gene are MNHEY and SMNVEV (reference sequence). J gave up 7 bases and V 3 bases, and 14 bases lay outside the gene matches. The CDR3 DNA follows: TGTGCCAGCAGTTTTGGGCAGGGGGATTACGAGTCTGGCTACACCTTC. This codes for CASSFGQGDYESGYTF.

This clone was seen only a few times. This chain uses TRBV18 with TRBJ1-2; 7 positions match TRBD1. Trimming took 2 bases from V and 6 from J; bases not matched to a gene: 0. The V gene's germline CDR1 is KGHSH and CDR2 LQKENI. CDR3 size: 12 residues. The CDR3: CASSPTGDGYTF. The CDR3 DNA follows: TGTGCCAGCTCACCAACAGGGGATGGCTACACCTTC.

The chain has TRBV2 and TRBJ2-3, with a weak D call TRBD1 (6 bases). Trimming cost V 3 bases and J 2 bases, with 24 bases left between them. Germline CDR1 reads SNHLY; CDR2 reads FYNNEI. This CDR3 spans 19 amino acids. The CDR3 DNA reads as TGTGCCAGCAGTGATTGGGCCGGGATGGTGGGGGCCTACACAGATACGCAGTATTTT. It encodes CASSDWAGMVGAYTDTQYF.

The V and J genes are TRBV7-9 and TRBJ1-5; D is perhaps TRBD1 (5 bases). The germline V gene encodes CDR1 SEHNR and CDR2 FQNEAQ (reference sequence). CDR3 length equals 15 residues. Trimming left V 8 bases short and J 2 bases short, with 16 bases between. The CDR3 coding sequence is TGTGCCAGCGACCAATCAGGGATCGGCAATCAGCCCCAGCATTTT. Amino acids: CASDQSGIGNQPQHF.

A few counts support this clone. The rearrangement joins TRBV3-1 (or the pseudogene TRBV3-2) to TRBJ1-3, with TRBD1 identical over 11 bases. CDR1 is LGHDT and CDR2 is YNNKEL in the germline V gene (reference sequence). The CDR3 loop spans 17 amino acids. V lost 3 bases and J lost 0; bases outside the gene matches: 4. The CDR3 sequence: CASSQFGTGGSGNTIYF. The CDR3 region has the DNA TGTGCCAGCAGCCAGTTTGGGACAGGGGGCTCTGGAAACACCATATATTTT.

The genes are TRBV2 and TRBJ2-3; 9 positions agree with TRBD2. V trimming: 2 bases; J trimming: 0 bases; junction bases outside the gene matches: 6. The CDR3 length is 17 residues. The germline V gene has CDR1 SNHLY and CDR2 FYNNEI. CDR3: CASSEFSGGASTDTQYF. In DNA, the CDR3 is TGTGCCAGCAGTGAATTTAGCGGGGGCGCTAGCACAGATACGCAGTATTTT.

V usage is TRBV15 and J usage is TRBJ2-3; 13 bases align to TRBD2. The CDR3 has 15 amino acids. J was trimmed by 5 bases and V by 7 bases; bases with no gene match: 6. Per the germline V gene, CDR1 is LNHNV and CDR2 is YYDKDF (reference sequence). CDR3 coding DNA: TGTGCCACCACGACTAGCGGGGGGCGTGGAGATACGCAGTATTTT. Encoded protein: CATTTSGGRGDTQYF.

V and J are TRBV19 and TRBJ2-2, with 11 positions matching TRBD2. This CDR3 region has 18 residues. With 3 bases clipped from V and 1 base from J, the junction kept 7 bases outside the gene matches. CDR1 and CDR2 (germline): LNHDA, SQIVND (reference sequence). The CDR3 bases are TGTGCCAGTAGTATGCCCCTGCTAGCGGGGGGGAACACCGGGGAGCTGTTTTTT. Residues: CASSMPLLAGGNTGELFF. The whole variable domain, remainder taken from reference TRBV19 and TRBJ2-2, is DGGITQSPKYLFRKEGQNVTLSCEQNLNHDAMYWYRQDPGQGLRLIYYSQIVNDFQKGDIAEGYSVSREKKESFPLTVTSAQKNPTAFYLCASSMPLLAGGNTGELFFGEGSRLTVL.

This CDR3 is CATKGIGYTF. CDR3 DNA: TGTGCCACCAAGGGGATTGGCTACACCTTC. This chain joins TRBV6-5 and TRBJ1-2, with D perhaps TRBD1 (5 bases). The CDR3 totals 10 residues. CDR1 and CDR2 (germline): MNHEY, SVGAGI. V lost 10 bases and J 7 bases, leaving 10 bases between the germline ends.

V and J are TRBV12-3 or TRBV12-4 and TRBJ2-1; no clear D. The length of the CDR3 is 13 residues. V was cut by 3 bases and J by 10 bases, with 13 bases left in between. CDR3 region: CASSLALLAEQFF. The CDR3 DNA reads as TGTGCCAGCAGTTTGGCCCTCTTAGCAGAGCAGTTCTTC.

This clone has just a few counts. The rearrangement joins TRBV6-5 to TRBJ2-7; 13 bases map to TRBD2. V gave up 5 bases and J gave up 4 bases; unmatched junction bases: 5. CDR3 size: 15 residues. Germline CDR1 MNHEY, CDR2 SVGAGI. The CDR3 sequence is CASSRRTSGGYEQYF. The CDR3 DNA follows: TGTGCCAGCAGTCGCAGGACTAGCGGGGGTTACGAGCAGTACTTC.

The CDR3 loop reads CASSLDSSEQYF. The CDR3 DNA sequence: TGTGCCAGCAGTTTGGACTCGAGCGAGCAGTATTTT. V is TRBV12-3 or TRBV12-4 and J is TRBJ2-3; possible D gene TRBD2, 5 bases. This CDR3 has 12 residues. The V and J ends lost 3 bases and 11 bases respectively, with 12 bases between them.

The chain recombines TRBV7-9 with TRBJ2-4; possible D gene TRBD1, 5 bases. There are 15 residues in the CDR3. V lost 3 bases and J 0 bases, leaving 9 bases between the germline ends. Germline loops: CDR1 SEHNR, CDR2 FQNEAQ (reference sequence). The CDR3 reads CASSFTGLAKNIQYF. The DNA of the CDR3 is TGTGCCAGCAGCTTCACAGGATTAGCCAAAAACATTCAGTACTTC.